A single T cell receptor (beta chain) is shown here with its context. The CDR3 spans 16 residues. This specimen belongs to a study of early stage breast cancer tumors. Clones were sequenced by immunoSEQ multiplex PCR, and TCRdb holds only the in-frame ones, with some missing. The table lists 20,000 or so clones, 76% of them singletons, with roughly 26% in the top ten. The J gene is TRBJ2-4, the V gene TRBV21-1; TRBD1 is taken as the D call from the table, unchecked against the DNA. TRBV21-1 is described as a pseudogene. Input material: blood. The clonotype was recovered from a person between 55 and 70 years old with breast cancer. The CDR3 spells CASMHGQGVAKNIQYF. CDR3 nucleotide sequence: TGTGCCAGCATGCACGGTCAGGGGGTAGCCAAAAACATTCAGTACTTC.